This entry lists 16 T cell receptor beta chains sequenced from one sample in a study of T-cell memory formation after mild COVID-19. TCRdb recomputed calls from the 5' RACE reads with MiXCR, one row per CDR3 protein. Of 550,000 to 650,000 distinct CDR3 sequences in the sample, around 16% were seen once. What was sequenced was PBMCs or a T cell subset sorted from them (not recorded which). All receptors derive from an adult woman who had mild COVID-19 (a few samples of this study predate the infection). Cell type and time point are not known.

This clonotype has a handful of counts. The gene calls are TRBV5-6 and TRBJ1-2; D uncertain. Germline V CDR1 and CDR2: SGHDT, YYEEEE. Trimming cost V 1 base and J 2 bases, with 6 bases left between them. This CDR3 is built from 13 residues. In DNA, the CDR3 is TGTGCCAGCAGCTTGAACCGAAACTATGGCTACACCTTC. Translating it yields CASSLNRNYGYTF. Combining the CDR3 with reference TRBV5-6 and TRBJ1-2 gives the whole variable domain DAGVTQSPTHLIKTRGQQVTLRCSPKSGHDTVSWYQQALGQGPQFIFQYYEEEERQRGNFPDRFSGHQFPNYSSELNVNALLLGDSALYLCASSLNRNYGYTFGSGTRLTVV.

The V gene is TRBV3-1, the J gene TRBJ2-1; 7 bases are shared with TRBD2. Germline trimming cut 3 bases from V and 7 bases from J; bases unmatched to any gene: 12. Germline V lookup: CDR1 LGHDT, CDR2 YNNKEL (reference sequence). This CDR3 comprises 16 residues. The CDR3 loop reads CASSQRAGKDGNEQFF. The CDR3 DNA is TGTGCCAGCAGCCAGAGAGCGGGAAAGGATGGTAATGAGCAGTTCTTC.

The chain links TRBV10-3 to TRBJ2-3; possibly TRBD1 for D (6 bases). V was cut by 2 bases and J by 0 bases, with 12 bases left in between. The germline V gene has CDR1 ENHRY and CDR2 SYGVKD. This CDR3 comprises 16 residues. Here the CDR3 DNA reads TGTGCCATCAGTGAGGCAATCCAGGGGAGCACAGATACGCAGTATTTT. It translates to CAISEAIQGSTDTQYF.

This clonotype has only a few counts. The V call is TRBV4-3, the J call TRBJ2-5; D remains unclear. Trimming shortened V by 0 bases and J by 5 bases, and 7 bases separated the two germline ends. This CDR3 comprises 13 residues. The germline CDR1 and CDR2 sequences are LGHNA and YSLEER. The CDR3 loop is CASSQDTRETQYF. The CDR3 coding sequence is TGCGCCAGCAGCCAAGATACGAGGGAGACCCAGTACTTC.

The chain recombines TRBV12-3 or TRBV12-4 with TRBJ2-1; 8 nucleotides line up with TRBD2. Losses at the gene ends were 9 bases for V and 3 bases for J; bases not matched to a gene: 4. CDR3 size: 13 residues. CDR3 nucleotide sequence: TGTGCCAGTAGGACTAGCCGCTACAATGAGCAGTTCTTC. Amino acids: CASRTSRYNEQFF.

This chain links TRBV7-2 with TRBJ2-4; perhaps D is TRBD1 or TRBD2 (5 bases each). The germline V gene has CDR1 SGHTA and CDR2 FQGNSA. This CDR3 is built from 17 residues. V lost 5 bases and J 3 bases, leaving 20 bases between the germline ends. CDR3 sequence reads: CASSTRAGASVKNIQYF. The CDR3 region has the DNA TGTGCCAGCAGCACCCGGGCCGGGGCGTCGGTCAAAAACATTCAGTACTTC.

This chain links TRBV12-3 or TRBV12-4 with TRBJ2-5, with a weak D call TRBD1 (5 bases). The CDR3 is made up of 15 amino acids. Trimming left V 6 bases short and J 7 bases short, with 21 bases between. CDR3 DNA: TGTGCCAGCAGCCCTCCTTACATGGGGCAGGGGACCCAGTACTTC. Amino acids: CASSPPYMGQGTQYF.

This clonotype turned up a few times. The chain employs TRBV24-1 and TRBJ2-5; D possibly corresponds to TRBD2 (5 bases). V dropped 7 bases and J dropped 2 bases, with 10 bases sitting between them. CDR3 size: 13 residues. In germline, CDR1 is KGHDR, CDR2 SFDVKD. Written as DNA, the CDR3 is TGTGCCACCAGCGGAGGTAATCAAGAGACCCAGTACTTC. This codes for CATSGGNQETQYF.

This clonotype was recorded a few times. The chain recombines TRBV30 with TRBJ2-7, with TRBD1 matching over 7 bases. V lost 1 base to trimming and J lost 3 bases; unmatched junction nucleotides: 0. The germline V gene has CDR1 GTSNPN and CDR2 SVGIG (reference sequence). The CDR3 loop spans 12 amino acids. CDR3 in DNA: TGTGCCTGGAGTGGACAGGGCTACGAGCAGTACTTC. Translated, it gives CAWSGQGYEQYF.

A few counts support this clonotype. The chain carries TRBV20-1 and TRBJ2-1; TRBD2 matches 11 bases. Looked up from germline, CDR1 is DFQATT and CDR2 is SNEGSKA (reference sequence). CDR3 length: 15 residues. V trimming: 6 bases; J trimming: 7 bases; junction bases outside the gene matches: 11. The CDR3, as DNA: TGCAGTGCGAGACCCCCGGGACTAGCGGCGAATGAGCAGTTCTTC. Translation: CSARPPGLAANEQFF.

This chain uses TRBV5-1 with TRBJ2-7, with 9 bases lining up with TRBD1. The CDR3 has 15 residues. The junction had 7 bases not matched to a gene; V was cut back by 0 bases and J by 6 bases. Per germline, CDR1 SGHRS and CDR2 YFSETQ. This chain's CDR3 is CASSLAGQGSREQYF. The DNA of the CDR3 is TGCGCCAGCAGCTTGGCGGGACAGGGTTCGCGCGAGCAGTACTTC.

This clonotype was seen only a few times. The chain links TRBV7-8 to TRBJ2-2; D possibly corresponds to TRBD1 (5 bases). V lost 4 bases, J lost 5 bases, and 17 bases lay in between. The CDR3 is 16 amino acids. The germline CDR1 and CDR2 sequences are SGHVS and FQNEAQ. CDR3 protein: CASSSQGLVGTGELFF. The CDR3 DNA reads TGTGCCAGCAGCTCGCAGGGTCTTGTAGGGACCGGGGAGCTGTTTTTT. Drawing the rest from reference TRBV7-8 and TRBJ2-2, the complete variable domain is GAGVSQSPRYKVAKRGQDVALRCDPISGHVSLFWYQQALGQGPEFLTYFQNEAQLDKSGLPSDRFFAERPEGSVSTLKIQRTQQEDSAVYLCASSSQGLVGTGELFFGEGSRLTVL.

This clonotype has just a few counts. This chain connects TRBV7-2 to TRBJ1-3; possible D gene TRBD1, 5 bases. V lost 7 bases to trimming and J lost 2 bases, with 9 bases between them. CDR1 is SGHTA and CDR2 is FQGNSA in the germline V gene. This CDR3 is 13 amino acids long. CDR3 amino acids: CASTRTPGNTIYF. For the CDR3, the DNA is TGTGCCAGCACGAGGACACCTGGAAACACCATATATTTT.

The chain links TRBV19 to TRBJ1-2, with D hard to call. Per germline, CDR1 LNHDA and CDR2 SQIVND (reference sequence). V was pared by 9 bases and J by 1 base, with 9 bases between. The CDR3 runs 12 residues. The CDR3 nucleotides read TGTGCCAGCGCCCAGATTAACTATGGCTACACCTTC. Its translation: CASAQINYGYTF.

The chain is built from TRBV7-3 and TRBJ2-3; D is perhaps TRBD2 (5 bases). The CDR3 has 16 amino acids. V dropped 2 bases and J dropped 2 bases, with 14 bases sitting between them. Germline V gene lookup returns CDR1 SGHTA and CDR2 FQGTGA. CDR3 region: CASSLFAAETTDTQYF. The CDR3 coding sequence is TGTGCCAGCAGCTTATTTGCAGCGGAGACCACAGATACGCAGTATTTT. Together with reference TRBV7-3 and TRBJ2-3, the CDR3 gives the full variable domain: GAGVSQTPSNKVTEKGKYVELRCDPISGHTALYWYRQSLGQGPEFLIYFQGTGAADDSGLPNDRFFAVRPEGSVSTLKIQRTERGDSAVYLCASSLFAAETTDTQYFGPGTRLTVL.

This chain uses TRBV19 with TRBJ2-1; 11 bases are a match to TRBD2. Germline V gene lookup returns CDR1 LNHDA and CDR2 SQIVND (reference sequence). V shed 8 bases, J shed 6 bases, and the junction held 6 bases outside the gene matches. The CDR3 consists of 14 residues. The CDR3 is CASSSGRTVNEQFF. As DNA, the CDR3 is TGTGCCAGTTCTAGCGGGAGGACTGTCAATGAGCAGTTCTTC.